A single sample is the source of the 8 T cell receptor beta chains below, sequenced in a study of T cell responses to AZD1222 COVID-19 vaccine. Profiled with immunoSEQ multiplex PCR; TCRdb holds only in-frame clones, not every one. This table has some 120,000 clones, over 75% appearing once. Sample: peripheral blood, taken on day 0 of AZD1222 vaccination. The receptors here all came from an adult in good health.

This chain links TRBV21-1 with TRBJ2-7. TRBV21-1 is tagged as a pseudogene. The length of the CDR3 is 17 residues. Written as DNA, the CDR3 is TGTGCCAGCAGCCAAGACCCTCTAGGTGGGGATCACTACGAGCAGTACTTC. Amino acid sequence: CASSQDPLGGDHYEQYF.

The chain combines TRBV2 with TRBJ1-2; no firm D call. CDR1 and CDR2 from the germline V gene are SNHLY and FYNNEI. This CDR3 contains 15 residues. Trimming took off 3 bases at V and 2 bases at J, with 13 bases between the two ends. The CDR3 nucleotides read TGTGCCAGCAGTGACTGGGGAAACACCAACTATGGCTACACCTTC. The encoded protein is CASSDWGNTNYGYTF. Drawing the rest from reference TRBV2 and TRBJ1-2, the complete variable domain is EPEVTQTPSHQVTQMGQEVILRCVPISNHLYFYWYRQILGQKVEFLVSFYNNEISEKSEIFDDQFSVERPDGSNFTLKIRSTKLEDSAMYFCASSDWGNTNYGYTFGSGTRLTVV.

This clone was observed a single time. The chain employs TRBV3-1 (or the pseudogene TRBV3-2) and TRBJ1-5; 7 bases line up with TRBD1. The germline CDR1 and CDR2 sequences are LGHDT and YNNKEL (reference sequence). After removal of 3 bases from V and 2 bases from J, the junction contained 7 bases not matched to a gene. There are 16 residues in the CDR3. CDR3 DNA: TGTGCCAGCAGCCAGCACGGGACAGCGGGCAATCAGCCCCAGCATTTT. It is translated as CASSQHGTAGNQPQHF.

The V call is TRBV5-1, the J call TRBJ2-1; the D call may be TRBD1 or TRBD2 (6 bases each). CDR1 SGHRS and CDR2 YFSETQ come from the germline V gene. V lost 0 bases, J lost 7 bases, and 17 bases lay in between. CDR3 length equals 16 residues. The CDR3 loop reads CASSLGGATPRNEQFF. CDR3 in DNA: TGCGCCAGCAGCTTGGGGGGGGCTACCCCAAGGAATGAGCAGTTCTTC.

The CDR3 DNA reads as TGCGCCAGTCAATTGACAGGGCAGGGGGATACGCAGTATTTT. It specifies CASQLTGQGDTQYF. This chain uses TRBV5-1 with TRBJ2-3, with 7 nucleotides matching TRBD1. J was trimmed by 6 bases and V by 8 bases; bases with no gene match: 12. Germline V gene sequence: CDR1 SGHRS, CDR2 YFSETQ. The CDR3 spans 14 residues.

The rearrangement uses TRBV18 and TRBJ1-4; TRBD1 might be the D (5 bases). The CDR3 consists of 17 residues. V was clipped by 3 bases and J by 4 bases, with 18 bases between them. The germline CDR1 and CDR2 sequences are KGHSH and LQKENI. The chain's CDR3 is CASSPMKTTGRNEKLFF. The CDR3 DNA follows: TGTGCCAGCTCACCCATGAAAACGACGGGACGTAATGAAAAACTGTTTTTT.

The CDR3 DNA reads as TGTGCCAGCTCACCAGGGCTGAGGACTGAAGCTTTCTTT. It yields the protein CASSPGLRTEAFF. This chain uses TRBV18 with TRBJ1-1; no reliable D call. The V end lost 2 bases, the J end lost 5 bases, and 9 bases lay between the germline ends. Looked up from germline, CDR1 is KGHSH and CDR2 is LQKENI. CDR3 length: 13 residues.

The chain carries TRBV7-2 and TRBJ2-1; 8 bases are shared with TRBD2. Germline CDR1 is SGHTA and CDR2 is FQGNSA. The V and J ends lost 3 bases and 2 bases, in that order; junction bases with no gene match: 3. The CDR3 contains 15 residues. CDR3 nucleotides: TGTGCCAGCAGCTTTAGCGGGACCCCCTACAATGAGCAGTTCTTC. Its translation: CASSFSGTPYNEQFF.